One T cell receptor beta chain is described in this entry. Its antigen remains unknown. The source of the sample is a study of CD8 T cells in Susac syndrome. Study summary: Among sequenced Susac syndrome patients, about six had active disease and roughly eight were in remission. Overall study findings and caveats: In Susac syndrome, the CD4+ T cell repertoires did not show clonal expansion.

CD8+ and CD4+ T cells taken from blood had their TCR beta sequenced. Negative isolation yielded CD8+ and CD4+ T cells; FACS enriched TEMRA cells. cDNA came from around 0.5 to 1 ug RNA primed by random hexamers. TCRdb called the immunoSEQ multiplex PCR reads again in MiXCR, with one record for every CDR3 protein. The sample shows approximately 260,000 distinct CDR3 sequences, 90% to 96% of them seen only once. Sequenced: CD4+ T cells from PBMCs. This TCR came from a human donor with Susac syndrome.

This CDR3 reads CATSRETDRSGYTF. The CDR3 DNA sequence: TGTGCCACCAGCAGAGAGACGGACAGGTCGGGCTACACCTTC. The chain has TRBV15 and TRBJ1-2; 7 bases align to TRBD1. Per the germline V gene, CDR1 is LNHNV and CDR2 is YYDKDF (reference sequence). The CDR3 sequence is 14 residues long. After removal of 0 bases from V and 8 bases from J, the junction contained 6 bases not matched to a gene.